The sample holds a few counts of the clone carrying this TCR beta chain. Its antigen is not identified. These data come from a study of identical twins. With template switching, a universal primer site was added, and the cDNA carried unique molecular identifiers. TCRdb itself ran the 5' RACE reads through MiXCR, one entry per CDR3 protein. The table lists some 1,600,000 distinct CDR3 sequences, less than 35% of them singletons. CDR1 DFQATT and CDR2 SNEGSKA come from the germline V gene (reference sequence). The CDR3 sequence is 15 residues long. V lost 3 bases and J 1 base, leaving 12 bases between the germline ends. Study-wide findings and caveats: Not following the same donors, the study drew its conclusions from cross-sectional statistical analysis. For out-of-frame alpha sequences shared by twins, low generation probability was in excess. Out-of-frame TCR alpha sharing observed in monozygotic twins exceeded model estimates.

The clonotype was recovered from a newborn girl in good health. Sequences were obtained from cord blood. This sequence joins TRBV20-1 and TRBJ2-2; tentative D call: TRBD2 (5 bases). The CDR3 reads CSASRRSLNTGELFF. The CDR3 region has the DNA TGCAGTGCTAGCCGGAGGAGTCTGAACACCGGGGAGCTGTTTTTT.